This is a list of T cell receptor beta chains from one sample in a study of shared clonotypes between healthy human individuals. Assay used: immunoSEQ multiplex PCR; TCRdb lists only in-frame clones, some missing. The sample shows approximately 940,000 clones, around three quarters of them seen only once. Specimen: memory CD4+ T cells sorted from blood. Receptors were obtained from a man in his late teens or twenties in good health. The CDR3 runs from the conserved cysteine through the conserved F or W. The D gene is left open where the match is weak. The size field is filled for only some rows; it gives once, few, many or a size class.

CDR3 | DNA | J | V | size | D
CASRKQGLGANVLTF | TGTGCCAGCAGAAAACAGGGACTTGGGGCCAACGTCCTGACTTTC | TRBJ2-6 | TRBV27 | - | -
CSVFRDRYTF | TGCAGCGTTTTCCGGGACCGATACACCTTC | TRBJ1-2 | TRBV29-1 | - | -
CASSFTAGGTDTQYF | TGTGCCAGCAGCTTTACCGCGGGGGGCACAGATACGCAGTATTTT | TRBJ2-3 | TRBV11-2 | once | TRBD2
CASSLTHVDNYGYTF | TGTGCCAGTAGTTTAACCCACGTGGATAACTATGGCTACACCTTC | TRBJ1-2 | TRBV19 | many | -
CASSPDRVETQYF | TGCGCCAGCAGTCCTGACAGGGTTGAGACCCAGTACTTC | TRBJ2-5 | TRBV5-1 | - | TRBD1
CASSPLRWDTQYF | TGCGCCAGCAGCCCTCTTCGGTGGGATACGCAGTATTTT | TRBJ2-3 | TRBV4-3 | - | -
CASSLATVVPETQYF | TGCGCCAGCAGCTTGGCCACTGTCGTCCCGGAGACCCAGTACTTC | TRBJ2-5 | TRBV5-1 | - | -
CASGLAGPDTQYF | TGTGCCAGCGGACTAGCGGGGCCAGATACGCAGTATTTT | TRBJ2-3 | TRBV27 | - | TRBD2
CSARDLGSYNEQFF | TGCAGCGCCCGCGACCTCGGCTCCTACAATGAGCAGTTCTTC | TRBJ2-1 | TRBV29-1 | once | -
CASSLAGVYEQYF | TGTGCCAGCAGCTTGGCGGGAGTCTACGAGCAGTACTTC | TRBJ2-7 | TRBV5-6 | - | -
CASRGGEKLFF | TGTGCCTCTAGAGGGGGAGAAAAACTGTTTTTT | TRBJ1-4 | TRBV6-1 | - | -
CASSLVSSYEQYF | TGCGCCAGCAGCTTGGTAAGCTCCTACGAGCAGTACTTC | TRBJ2-7 | TRBV5-1 | - | -
CASSNYRGHHVEKLFF | TGTGCCAGCAGCAATTACAGGGGGCATCATGTTGAAAAACTGTTTTTT | TRBJ1-4 | TRBV21-1 | - | -
CASSLDTGNTQYF | TGTGCCAGCAGCTTAGATACGGGAAATACGCAGTATTTT | TRBJ2-3 | TRBV7-9 | - | -
CASSYTGDYEQYF | TGTGCCAGCAGTTACACAGGGGATTACGAGCAGTACTTC | TRBJ2-7 | TRBV6-6 | - | TRBD1
CASSPRAMDTQYF | TGTGCCAGCAGCCCCCGGGCCATGGATACGCAGTATTTT | TRBJ2-3 | TRBV7-8 | few | -
CASSLGGSGRVNTGELFF | TGTGCCAGCAGCTTGGGGGGTAGCGGGAGGGTGAACACCGGGGAGCTGTTTTTT | TRBJ2-2 | TRBV7-9 | once | TRBD2
CASSFEGQGAKYGYTF | TGTGCCAGCAGTTTCGAGGGACAGGGGGCGAAGTATGGCTACACCTTC | TRBJ1-2 | TRBV6-5 | - | TRBD1
CASSPGDLTETQYF | TGTGCCAGCAGCCCGGGGGACCTAACCGAGACCCAGTACTTC | TRBJ2-5 | TRBV7-9 | - | -
CSVERDRTDAQYF | TGCAGCGTTGAAAGGGATCGCACAGATGCGCAGTATTTT | TRBJ2-3 | TRBV29-1 | - | -
CASSSATFYEQYF | TGTGCCAGCAGCTCAGCGACTTTTTACGAGCAGTACTTC | TRBJ2-7 | TRBV5-8 | once | -
CASLLTLRDLMNTEAFF | TGTGCCAGCCTCCTTACCCTCCGGGACCTCATGAACACTGAAGCTTTCTTT | TRBJ1-1 | TRBV27 | - | -
CASQREGLSSDEQFF | TGTGCCTCCCAGCGGGAGGGCCTCTCCTCCGATGAGCAGTTCTTC | TRBJ2-1 | TRBV2 | once | TRBD2
CASSSGQGARETQYF | TGTGCCAGCAGTAGCGGACAGGGGGCGCGGGAGACCCAGTACTTC | TRBJ2-5 | TRBV27 | many | TRBD1
CASSIGNRGQETQYF | TGTGCCAGTAGTATAGGAAATCGGGGCCAAGAGACCCAGTACTTC | TRBJ2-5 | TRBV19 | - | -